This is a list of T cell receptor beta chains from one sample in a study of T-cell memory formation after mild COVID-19. TCRdb re-derived calls from the 5' RACE reads in MiXCR, one entry per CDR3 protein. Of about half a million distinct CDR3 sequences detected, roughly 18% appear once; the ten largest clones hold more than 9%. The sample was PBMCs or a T cell subset sorted from them (not recorded which). Source of these receptors: an adult woman who had mild COVID-19 (a few samples of this study predate the infection). Cell type and time point are not known. Each CDR3 is given with its conserved first and last residue. A D gene is named only where the DNA matches it firmly. Rows may omit the clone size; those that give it use once, few, many or a size class.

TRBV27,TRBD2,TRBJ2-1,16,.,TGTGCCAGCAGTTCCAGCGGGAGGGCCACCTACAATGAGCAGTTCTTC,CASSSSGRATYNEQFF
TRBV5-1,.,TRBJ2-7,13,few,TGCGCCAGCAGCTTGGAACCGACCTACGAGCAGTACTTC,CASSLEPTYEQYF
TRBV18,TRBD1,TRBJ1-1,14,few,TGTGCCAGCTCACCGGCGACAGGGAGCACTGAAGCTTTCTTT,CASSPATGSTEAFF
TRBV7-8,.,TRBJ1-1,16,.,TGTGCCAGCAGCCGTGGGGGGGGCGGGCTAGGAACTGAAGCTTTCTTT,CASSRGGGGLGTEAFF
TRBV20-1,.,TRBJ2-1,15,few,TGCAGTGCTAGAGAGTACCGGAGCTCCTACAATGAGCAGTTCTTC,CSAREYRSSYNEQFF
TRBV29-1,TRBD2,TRBJ2-2,16,.,TGCAGCGTTGAAGGGTGGAGCGGGGGCCCCACCGGGGAGCTGTTTTTT,CSVEGWSGGPTGELFF
TRBV5-6,TRBD2,TRBJ2-3,15,few,TGTGCCAGCAGCTTGCTGCGGGGGGCCACAGATACGCAGTATTTT,CASSLLRGATDTQYF
TRBV4-3,TRBD1,TRBJ2-1,16,few,TGCGCCAGCAGCCAAGGTTGGGACAGGGTACCCAATGAGCAGTTCTTC,CASSQGWDRVPNEQFF
TRBV2,.,TRBJ2-7,14,many,TGTGCCAGCAAGATACAGGGTACCGCCTACGAGCAGTACTTC,CASKIQGTAYEQYF
TRBV20-1,TRBD2,TRBJ2-1,13,many,TGCAGTGGGTCTAGCGGGGAAACCAATGAGCAGTTCTTC,CSGSSGETNEQFF
TRBV23-1,TRBD1,TRBJ1-3,17,.,TGCGCCAGCAGTCAATGGAGGGGACAGACCTCTGGAAACACCATATATTTT,CASSQWRGQTSGNTIYF
TRBV6-1,TRBD2,TRBJ2-4,15,.,TGTGCCAGCAGTAGCGGGGGAACAGCCAAAAACATTCAGTACTTC,CASSSGGTAKNIQYF
TRBV27,.,TRBJ2-5,14,.,TGTGCCAGCAGTTTAATGGGGATTGAGGAGACCCAGTACTTC,CASSLMGIEETQYF
TRBV9,.,TRBJ1-2,14,few,TGTGCCAGCAGCGCTCAGGATTTCATCTATGGCTACACCTTC,CASSAQDFIYGYTF
TRBV6-5,.,TRBJ2-2,13,many,TGTGCCAGCAGGACTAGTAACACCGGGGAGCTGTTTTTT,CASRTSNTGELFF
TRBV12-3/TRBV12-4,.,TRBJ1-2,12,.,TGTGCCAGCAGTTCGACTAACTATGGCTACACCTTC,CASSSTNYGYTF
TRBV4-1,TRBD1,TRBJ2-7,15,.,TGCGCCAGCAGCCAAGAGTACAGGGGGCCCTTCGAGCAGTACTTC,CASSQEYRGPFEQYF
TRBV24-1,TRBD2,TRBJ2-1,18,few,TGTGCCACCAGTGACCCGACCGGGACTAGCGGGGGGGAGAATGAGCAGTTCTTC,CATSDPTGTSGGENEQFF
TRBV12-3/TRBV12-4,TRBD1,TRBJ1-4,16,few,TGTGCCAGCAGTCTTAGACAGGGGGGGACTAATGAAAAACTGTTTTTT,CASSLRQGGTNEKLFF
TRBV5-1,.,TRBJ2-3,13,few,TGCGCCAGCAAAAACGACATGGAATGGACGCAGTATTTT,CASKNDMEWTQYF
TRBV12-3/TRBV12-4,.,TRBJ2-4,15,.,TGTGCCAGCCCGCGAGGGGAATGGTCCAAAAACATTCAGTACTTC,CASPRGEWSKNIQYF
TRBV7-9,TRBD2,TRBJ2-1,13,.,TGTGCCAGCACGAGCGGGAGAGGGTTTGAGCAGTTCTTC,CASTSGRGFEQFF
TRBV9,.,TRBJ1-5,15,few,TGTGCCAGCAGCGCCCATTCAGGGAGGGATCAGCCCCAGCATTTT,CASSAHSGRDQPQHF
TRBV27,.,TRBJ1-1,14,.,TGTGCCAGCAGCCGGAGAGTCTCTAACACTGAAGCTTTCTTT,CASSRRVSNTEAFF
TRBV30,.,TRBJ2-1,14,.,TGTGCCTGGAAGAGGGGGGGCTCCTACAATGAGCAGTTCTTC,CAWKRGGSYNEQFF
TRBV7-8,.,TRBJ1-2,15,few,TGTGCCAGCAGCCAAAGGACAGCCACTAACTATGGCTACACCTTC,CASSQRTATNYGYTF
TRBV7-7,TRBD1,TRBJ2-7,14,.,TGTGCTAGCAGCGTGGGCAGGGGGCCCAACGAGCAGTACTTC,CASSVGRGPNEQYF
TRBV7-8,.,TRBJ2-5,14,many,TGTGCCAGCAGCTTAGCCGGGACAAAGGAGACCCAGTACTTC,CASSLAGTKETQYF
TRBV6-2/TRBV6-3,TRBD1,TRBJ1-1,13,.,TGTGCCAGCAGTCTAACCGGGACAGATGAAGCTTTCTTT,CASSLTGTDEAFF
TRBV7-9,.,TRBJ2-1,13,few,TGTGCCAGTTGGACCACAGCCTACAATGAGCAGTTCTTC,CASWTTAYNEQFF
TRBV7-9,.,TRBJ2-5,14,.,TGTGCCAGCAGCTTACGCAGGGATTTTGAGACCCAGTACTTC,CASSLRRDFETQYF